This T cell receptor beta chain appears in the sequencing data of a study of cytomegalovirus exposure and HLA in healthy donors. PCR was performed using 60 Vbeta and 13 Jbeta primers. Using immunoSEQ multiplex PCR, the repertoire was profiled, and TCRdb retains in-frame clones only, with some absent. This sample has some 170,000 clones, with about 75% found just once. Whole-study results and caveats: Most TCR sequences proved rare, with some public TCRs found in many donors. In a later analysis, common viral pathogens appeared linked to several of the most significant clusters. Presence/absence results assume similar sequencing depth per donor, which may not hold. Cytomegalovirus-associated TCR beta chains were listed, numbering 150 to 200.

Deletions cut 4 bases from V and 6 bases from J, with 10 bases between. The germline V gene encodes CDR1 MNHEY and CDR2 SVGAGI. This CDR3 spans 13 amino acids. For this clone: Its antigen is not known.

The J gene is TRBJ1-5, the V gene TRBV6-5; tentative D call: TRBD1 (5 bases). This sequence was found in a man aged 35 to 55 in good health and CMV-seropositive. The specimen sequenced was PBMCs. CDR3: CASSLDSTQPQHF. In DNA, the CDR3 is TGTGCCAGCAGTTTAGACAGTACTCAGCCCCAGCATTTT.